This TCR beta chain was captured in a study of control samples from healthy donors and cancer patients. Germline lookup yields CDR1 LGHNA and CDR2 YSLEER. V gave up 0 bases and J gave up 3 bases, with 14 bases separating them. There are 16 residues in the CDR3. Produced via immunoSEQ multiplex PCR; TCRdb's table is partial and in-frame only. The sample holds 110,000 to 150,000 clones, 85% to 95% seen once. The source is a man between 60 and 75 years old with colorectal cancer. This chain uses TRBV4-3 with TRBJ1-2, with D perhaps matching TRBD1 (5 bases). Sequencing was performed on PBMCs. The CDR3 is CASSQDGTYSDYGYTF. The DNA of the CDR3 is TGCGCCAGCAGCCAAGATGGGACGTACAGCGACTATGGCTACACCTTC.